This T cell receptor beta chain was obtained from a study of T cell responses to AZD1222 COVID-19 vaccine (dated by TCRdb to the early 2020s). About the investigation overall: Because spike-specific TCR depth and breadth did not differ between the two schedules, AZD1222 recipients who got a second dose at roughly 4 weeks were pooled with those who got a second dose at roughly 12 weeks. A total of about 250 trial participants underwent TCR sequencing, of whom about 200 had received two doses of AZD1222 and about 26 had received two doses of the MenACWY control vaccine. Trial participants were enrolled into age subgroups of 18-55, 56-69 and 70-plus years, which contained around 150, 29 and 61 TCR-sequenced participants, respectively.

About this clone itself: Its binding antigen is unknown. It has no much larger one-base neighbor in the sample; base qualities were not kept.

CDR1 SGHAT and CDR2 FQNNGV were looked up in the germline V gene. The CDR3 runs 14 amino acids, cysteine and phenylalanine included. This entry keeps only the CDR3 DNA: 42 bases, framed from base 1. V and J are trimmed by 3 bases and 5 bases, and the gene matches miss 2 bases of the junction. The CDR3 regions of human TCRbeta chains were analyzed by immunosequencing. The source study handled its data this way. TCRs in the repertoires were compared against a reference library of SARS-CoV-2-specific TCRs that had been generated with the MIRA antigen-specificity platform. Breadth was defined as the fraction of unique TCRs that were SARS-CoV-2-associated. Depth was defined as the fraction of total T cells that were SARS-CoV-2-associated. Using the MIRA data, each spike-specific TCR was assigned both to the spike region to which the TCR was reactive and to a CD4 or CD8 class. Log10-transformed breadth and depth values were compared by one-way ANOVA with Sidak's multiple comparisons tests. Here the immuneACCESS table is served through TCRdb, limited to in-frame sequences with V and J called. Missing clones are a known gap in these copies; in checked studies unresolved V genes cover under half, and the rest lacks a known reason. The V and J calls and clone size are taken from that table; D and trimming were inferred from the DNA. This sample comprises fewer than 150,000 clones, approximately 93% of them detected only once. In total, the top ten clones hold approximately 3.3% of the sample.

Broad study findings and their caveats: In the small 56-69-year group, the increase in depth fell short of significance, most likely because of low power. Participants were mostly white British and included more females than males, and it was suggested by the authors that clonal diversity may have been underestimated. After two AZD1222 doses, spike-specific TCR breadth and depth were significantly higher than at day 0 and than in MenACWY recipients. Conclusions about previously exposed vaccinees are limited because only a handful of AZD1222 recipients were SARS-CoV-2 seropositive at baseline. Epitopes outside the regions mutated in the B.1.351 and B.1.1.7 variants were reportedly recognized by nearly half of the unique spike-specific TCRs. The vaccine-associated CD4 TCRs covered the entire spike protein, and the dominant responses fell in regions 160-218 and 743-854. Because no day 14 peak-response samples were available, repertoires were characterized only after the peak T cell response.

Read against the paper, the sample's time point label means: baseline before first vaccination. Samples from vaccinated people were obtained from the UK trials COV001 and COV002, which included a single-blind randomized controlled phase 2/3 trial of AZD1222 (ChAdOx1 nCoV-19) in healthy adults. For TCRbeta chain sequencing, PBMC samples from trial participants were taken at day 0 and at day 28 after the second dose. The specimen was peripheral blood, collected on day 0 of AZD1222 vaccination. Rearrangement joined TRBV11-2 to TRBJ2-4; a stretch of 9 junction bases matches TRBD1. This clonotype originated in an adult in good health. The DNA is TGTGCCAGCAGCTTCACAGGGGGCCAAAACATTCAGTACTTC. Its coded protein is CASSFTGGQNIQYF.